This T cell receptor beta chain came from a study of neoadjuvant nivolumab and ipilimumab in lung cancer. A few counts support this clone. Its antigen is not known. The data were produced by immunoSEQ multiplex PCR, yet TCRdb's version contains in-frame clones alone and is incomplete. The sample holds 19,000 or so clones, 79% seen once. Study outcomes and limitations: TCR clonality did not significantly correlate with pathologic tumor regression. Only two of four nivolumab-treated tumors gained richness and clonality by surgery. TCR richness and clonality were higher in tumors than adjacent uninvolved lung.

The receptor comes from an adult with non-small cell lung cancer. The sequencing used tumor tissue, collected after neoadjuvant nivolumab, alone or with ipilimumab, at or shortly before surgery.

CDR3 bases: TGTGCCAAATTCGTTGGGACAGAAGCTTTCTTT. Its protein product is CAKFVGTEAFF. This chain connects TRBV2 to TRBJ1-1, with D maybe TRBD1 (6 bases). There are 11 residues in the CDR3. The germline CDR1 and CDR2 sequences are SNHLY and FYNNEI. The ends were cut back, 10 bases at V and 8 bases at J, with 14 bases in the middle.